This is a list of T cell receptor beta chains from one sample in a study of tumor-infiltrating lymphocytes in primary liver carcinoma. TCRdb processed the multiplex PCR reads anew with MiXCR; each CDR3 protein has one entry. The sample yields 310,000 or so distinct CDR3 sequences, approximately 54% seen once. The sample comprised peripheral blood. The source of these receptors is a woman between 25 and 40 years old with primary liver carcinoma and hepatitis B virus infection. Both conserved end residues are part of each CDR3. D genes are given only for firm matches. Rows give clone size only sometimes, using once, few, many, or a class for an expanded clone.

v_gene	j_gene	abundance	d_gene	CDR3aa	CDR3nt
TRBV27	TRBJ1-2	.	TRBD1	CASGQGQGYYGYTF	TGTGCCAGCGGCCAGGGACAGGGGTACTATGGCTACACCTTC
TRBV4-2	TRBJ2-2	many	.	CASSQDYGELFF	TGTGCCAGCAGCCAAGATTACGGGGAGCTGTTTTTT
TRBV29-1	TRBJ2-4	many	.	CSVGYGLLAKNIQYF	TGCAGCGTCGGATACGGACTTCTAGCCAAAAACATTCAGTACTTC
TRBV6-1	TRBJ2-5	many	TRBD2	CASRRTRFEETQYF	TGTGCCAGCCGCCGGACTAGGTTTGAGGAGACCCAGTACTTC
TRBV5-6	TRBJ2-3	few	TRBD2	CASSWETSGITDTQYF	TGTGCCAGCAGCTGGGAAACTAGCGGAATTACAGATACGCAGTATTTT
TRBV10-3	TRBJ1-5	many	TRBD1	CAISPDRDQPQHF	TGTGCCATCAGCCCCGACAGGGACCAGCCCCAGCATTTT
TRBV7-9	TRBJ2-1	.	.	CASSQARSISGDEQFF	TGTGCCAGCAGCCAGGCCCGTTCAATTTCGGGGGATGAGCAATTCTTC
TRBV7-3	TRBJ2-3	.	.	CASSPVMGDTQYF	TGTGCCAGCAGCCCGGTTATGGGAGATACGCAGTATTTT
TRBV13	TRBJ2-1	many	.	CASSLYLVSYNEQFF	TGTGCCAGCAGCTTATACCTAGTTTCTTACAATGAGCAGTTCTTC
TRBV6-5	TRBJ2-3	.	.	CASSSFADTLYF	TGTGCCAGCAGTAGCTTCGCAGACACGCTGTATTTT
TRBV12-3/TRBV12-4	TRBJ2-5	many	.	CASSRGATEAAAQYF	TGTGCCAGCAGTCGAGGCGCGACGGAGGCTGCGGCCCAGTACTTC
TRBV30	TRBJ2-5	.	.	CAWSLGIFETQYF	TGTGCCTGGAGTTTGGGGATTTTTGAGACCCAGTACTTC
TRBV7-9	TRBJ2-7	.	.	CVSSLDGSDYYEQYF	TGTGTCAGCAGCTTAGACGGTAGCGACTACTACGAGCAGTACTTC
TRBV6-1	TRBJ2-3	.	TRBD2	CASTLTSGSTDTQYF	TGTGCCAGCACCTTGACTAGCGGGAGCACAGATACGCAGTATTTT
TRBV6-5	TRBJ2-7	.	TRBD2	CASSYTDWTSGYSYEQYF	TGTGCCAGCAGTTACACTGATTGGACTAGCGGCTACTCCTACGAGCAGTACTTC
TRBV7-9	TRBJ2-1	.	.	CAGSRLSSYNEQFF	TGTGCCGGCAGCCGGCTGAGCTCCTACAATGAGCAGTTCTTC
TRBV4-1	TRBJ2-7	.	.	CASSPSSYKQYF	TGCGCCAGCAGCCCGAGCTCCTACAAGCAGTACTTC
TRBV6-5	TRBJ2-1	many	.	CASSLGAGQKNEQFF	TGTGCCAGCAGTTTAGGGGCGGGACAAAAGAATGAGCAGTTCTTC
TRBV11-2	TRBJ2-1	.	TRBD2	CVSSLAGETYNGQFF	TGTGTCAGCAGCTTAGCGGGAGAGACCTACAATGGGCAGTTCTTC
TRBV29-1	TRBJ2-1	.	.	CSAGRHDYNEQFF	TGCAGCGCTGGGAGGCATGACTACAATGAACAGTTCTTC
TRBV29-1	TRBJ1-5	few	.	CSVGADNQPQHF	TGCAGCGTTGGCGCCGACAATCAGCCCCAGCATTTT
TRBV4-3	TRBJ1-5	.	TRBD1	CASSQTDRDNQPQHF	TGCGCCAGCAGCCAGACCGACAGGGATAACCAGCCCCAGCATTTT
TRBV29-1	TRBJ1-2	many	.	CSVESERRAYGYTF	TGCAGCGTTGAAAGCGAGCGGCGAGCCTATGGCTACACCTTC
TRBV4-1	TRBJ2-5	many	TRBD1	CASSHVDRGVETQYF	TGCGCCAGCAGCCATGTGGACAGGGGGGTAGAGACCCAGTACTTC
TRBV12-3/TRBV12-4	TRBJ2-3	few	TRBD1	CASSQPSKIDRGTDTQYF	TGTGCCAGCAGTCAGCCCTCTAAAATTGACAGGGGCACAGATACGCAGTATTTT
TRBV6-5	TRBJ1-6	.	.	CASNYSNRVNSPLHF	TGTGCCAGCAATTACTCGAACAGGGTGAATTCACCCCTCCACTTT
TRBV6-5	TRBJ2-3	.	TRBD2	CASSYISSGRMEGTDTQYF	TGTGCCAGCAGTTACATCTCTAGCGGGAGGATGGAGGGCACAGATACGCAGTATTTT
TRBV5-4	TRBJ1-1	few	TRBD1	CASSSQGLGTEAFF	TGTGCCAGCAGCTCACAGGGGTTGGGAACTGAAGCTTTCTTT
TRBV5-1	TRBJ2-1	.	TRBD2	CASKWTSGSPSYNEQFF	TGCGCCAGCAAGTGGACTAGCGGTTCCCCTTCCTACAATGAGCAGTTCTTC
TRBV11-2	TRBJ2-1	.	.	CASSFVPDEQIF	TGTGCCAGCAGCTTTGTCCCCGATGAGCAAATCTTC
TRBV7-8	TRBJ1-3	few	.	CASSLASVREAGNTIYF	TGTGCCAGCAGCTTAGCATCAGTCAGGGAGGCTGGAAACACCATATATTTT
TRBV12-3/TRBV12-4	TRBJ2-2	many	.	CASSLGPAGELFF	TGTGCCAGCAGTTTAGGCCCGGCCGGGGAGCTGTTTTTT
TRBV6-1	TRBJ2-1	.	.	CASSELASMNEQFF	TGTGCCAGCAGTGAACTAGCGAGTATGAATGAGCAGTTCTTC
TRBV6-6	TRBJ1-1	.	TRBD1	CASSTRQGVVLTEAFF	TGTGCCAGCAGTACCCGGCAGGGGGTAGTGTTGACTGAAGCTTTCTTT
TRBV14	TRBJ2-3	few	TRBD2	CASSQWGTSEADTQYF	TGTGCCAGCAGCCAATGGGGGACTAGCGAAGCAGATACGCAGTATTTT
TRBV7-9	TRBJ1-1	.	.	CASAPGLDTEAFF	TGTGCCAGCGCCCCGGGACTAGACACTGAAGCTTTCTTT
TRBV12-3/TRBV12-4	TRBJ2-7	many	.	CASHSGLGFYYEQYF	TGTGCCAGCCATTCTGGTCTAGGATTCTACTACGAGCAGTACTTC
TRBV29-1	TRBJ1-1	.	.	CSVVTQLNTGAFF	TGCAGCGTTGTAACCCAACTGAACACTGGAGCTTTCTTT
TRBV29-1	TRBJ2-5	many	.	CSVGNRATETQYF	TGCAGCGTTGGAAACAGGGCTACCGAGACCCAGTACTTC
TRBV29-1	TRBJ2-4	few	.	CSVEDFREGAKNIQYF	TGCAGCGTTGAAGATTTCCGGGAAGGGGCCAAAAACATTCAGTACTTC
TRBV29-1	TRBJ2-5	many	.	CSARWGVGKETQYF	TGCAGCGCTCGATGGGGGGTTGGGAAAGAGACCCAGTACTTC
TRBV6-2/TRBV6-3	TRBJ2-7	.	TRBD1	CASVHRGYEQYF	TGTGCCAGCGTCCACAGGGGCTACGAGCAGTACTTC
TRBV12-3/TRBV12-4	TRBJ2-5	many	TRBD1	CASASRGRETQYF	TGTGCCAGCGCAAGCAGGGGGCGAGAGACCCAGTACTTC
TRBV7-9	TRBJ2-5	.	TRBD2	CASRPLAGQETQYF	TGTGCCAGCAGACCTTTAGCGGGCCAAGAGACCCAGTACTTC
TRBV11-2	TRBJ2-3	.	TRBD2	CVSSPTSGRAAVTQYF	TGTGTCAGCAGCCCAACTAGCGGGAGGGCGGCAGTTACGCAGTATTTT
TRBV11-2	TRBJ2-7	.	TRBD2	CVNSLSTSRAVQYF	TGTGTCAACAGCTTATCGACTAGCAGGGCTGTGCAGTACTTC
TRBV11-3	TRBJ1-2	many	.	CASSFGGLGYTF	TGTGCCAGCAGCTTCGGGGGGCTTGGCTACACCTTC
TRBV2	TRBJ2-1	.	.	CASLVGEQFF	TGTGCCAGCCTAGTAGGTGAGCAGTTCTTC
TRBV29-1	TRBJ2-7	.	.	CSAIPMGSYKQCF	TGCAGCGCCATCCCGATGGGCTCCTACAAGCAGTGCTTC